The 32 T cell receptor beta chains presented below share a single source sample, sequenced in a study of T cells in Graves' hyperthyroidism and ophthalmopathy (dated by TCRdb to the late 2010s). The receptor library was made with multiplex PCR. Sequencing was carried out with an Illumina HiSeq 2000. Amplification of TCR beta CDR3 regions was carried out from RNA transcripts. The first round of RT-PCR for the TCR CDR3 was performed with the HTBI primer set and the Qiagen OneStep RT-PCR kit. TCRdb's own reprocessing of the public reads used fastp at Q25 and MiXCR and kept productive beta chains. Rows with one shared CDR3 protein collapse into an entry with the most common genes and DNA. Counted in this sample were 300,000 to 400,000 distinct CDR3 sequences; 14% of them appeared once. The ten largest clones add up to about 11% of the sample. The sample consisted of blood. Receptors originate from a woman aged 60-75 years with Graves' hyperthyroidism.

This clonotype was observed at least ten times. V gene TRBV5-1 combines with J gene TRBJ2-1; 10 bases line up with TRBD2. Unmatched junction bases numbered 8, after V lost 4 bases and J lost 7 bases. Germline V gene data show CDR1 as SGHRS and CDR2 as YFSETQ. There are 15 residues in the CDR3. The CDR3: CASSPEGLALNEQFF. CDR3 coding DNA: TGCGCCAGCAGCCCGGAGGGACTAGCGCTGAATGAGCAGTTCTTC.

To note about this clonotype: One junction end disagrees with the germline gene, perhaps due to a read error. This chain joins TRBV20-1 and TRBJ2-3; possibly TRBD2 for D (7 bases). The length of the CDR3 is 13 residues. Per germline, CDR1 DFQATT and CDR2 SNEGSKA (reference sequence). CDR3 sequence: CSTRGGGTDTQYF. The CDR3, as DNA: TGCAGTACTAGGGGGGGCGGCACAGATACGCAGTATTTT.

The table lists this clonotype with many counts. The chain combines TRBV28 with TRBJ2-7; TRBD1 matches 9 bases. Germline V gene data show CDR1 as MDHEN and CDR2 as SYDVKM. The V segment lost 2 bases and the J segment 6 bases; nucleotides outside the gene matches: 8. The CDR3 is 15 amino acids. DNA for the CDR3: TGTGCCAGCAGTTTAGGGCGGACAGGGGCCCCCGAGCAGTACTTC. Translating it yields CASSLGRTGAPEQYF.

V gene TRBV19 combines with J gene TRBJ2-7, with D possibly being TRBD1 (6 bases). V was clipped by 3 bases and J by 2 bases, with 11 bases between them. This CDR3 is 14 amino acids long. Germline CDR1 reads LNHDA; CDR2 reads SQIVND (reference sequence). The CDR3 DNA follows: TGTGCCAGTAGTATCCAGGGGCTCCCCTACGAGCAGTACTTC. Amino acid sequence: CASSIQGLPYEQYF.

The chain links TRBV5-5 to TRBJ2-7, with a weak D call TRBD2 (6 bases). Germline-derived CDR1 and CDR2 are SGHKS and YYEKEE (reference sequence). This CDR3 spans 14 amino acids. V was shortened by 0 bases and J by 3 bases, with 10 bases between the two germline ends. CDR3 amino acids: CASSLGGIFYEQYF. For the CDR3, the DNA is TGTGCCAGCAGCTTGGGCGGGATCTTCTACGAGCAGTACTTC.

There are many counts of this clonotype. This chain joins TRBV28 and TRBJ1-4; maybe TRBD1 (5 bases). Trimming removed 5 bases at V and 3 bases at J, with 22 bases between. The CDR3 has 18 residues. CDR1 MDHEN and CDR2 SYDVKM come from the germline V gene. The CDR3 DNA sequence: TGTGCCAGCAGTCTCTCCTCGACCGGCGCGGGGGCTAATGAAAAACTGTTTTTT. This translates into CASSLSSTGAGANEKLFF. The full variable domain, rest sourced from reference TRBV28 and TRBJ1-4, is DVKVTQSSRYLVKRTGEKVFLECVQDMDHENMFWYRQDPGLGLRLIYFSYDVKMKEKGDIPEGYSVSREKKERFSLILESASTNQTSMYLCASSLSSTGAGANEKLFFGSGTQLSVL.

V usage is TRBV7-2 and J usage is TRBJ2-6, with 9 bases matching TRBD1. Germline V gene data show CDR1 as SGHTA and CDR2 as FQGNSA. Germline trimming cut 5 bases from V and 0 bases from J; bases unmatched to any gene: 11. This CDR3 spans 19 amino acids. In DNA form, the CDR3 reads TGTGCCAGCAGCCAAGTAAAACAGGGGGCGAACTCTGGGGCCAACGTCCTGACTTTC. Protein product: CASSQVKQGANSGANVLTF. Drawing the rest from reference TRBV7-2 and TRBJ2-6, the complete variable domain is GAGVSQSPSNKVTEKGKDVELRCDPISGHTALYWYRQSLGQGLEFLIYFQGNSAPDKSGLPSDRFSAERTGGSVSTLTIQRTQQEDSAVYLCASSQVKQGANSGANVLTFGAGSRLTVL.

V and J are TRBV24-1 and TRBJ2-5; D might be TRBD1 (6 bases). The CDR3 runs to 15 residues. V was pared by 4 bases and J by 1 base, with 12 bases between. Per the germline V gene, CDR1 is KGHDR and CDR2 is SFDVKD. This chain's CDR3 is CATSDQRQVQETQYF. The CDR3 DNA reads as TGTGCCACCAGTGACCAACGACAGGTCCAAGAGACCCAGTACTTC.

This clonotype appeared many times. V is TRBV27 and J is TRBJ1-2, with no clear D. The germline gives CDR1 MNHEY, CDR2 SMNVEV (reference sequence). Trimming stripped 8 bases from V and 0 bases from J, with 13 bases between. The CDR3 runs to 14 residues. The CDR3 coding sequence is TGTGCCAGCGCCGAGAAGGCAGCTAACTATGGCTACACCTTC. Amino acids: CASAEKAANYGYTF.

The rearrangement joins TRBV29-1 to TRBJ2-5; TRBD2 matches at 7 bases. Germline values: CDR1 SQVTM, CDR2 ANQGSEA. The CDR3 loop spans 14 amino acids. V shed 7 bases, J shed 4 bases, and the junction held 12 bases outside the gene matches. As DNA, the CDR3 is TGCAGCGGGGATACGGGACCGGGGGGAGAGACCCAGTACTTC. Protein sequence: CSGDTGPGGETQYF. Looking up the rest from reference TRBV29-1 and TRBJ2-5 gives the full variable domain: SAVISQKPSRDICQRGTSLTIQCQVDSQVTMMFWYRQQPGQSLTLIATANQGSEATYESGFVIDKFPISRPNLTFSTLTVSNMSPEDSSIYLCSGDTGPGGETQYFGPGTRLLVL.

This clonotype was observed many times. The chain carries TRBV12-3 or TRBV12-4 and TRBJ2-5; 9 bases fit TRBD1. The CDR3 runs 14 residues. V lost 5 bases and J lost 1; bases outside the gene matches: 2. This CDR3 reads CASSPGQGQETQYF. CDR3 in DNA: TGTGCCAGCAGTCCGGGACAGGGCCAAGAGACCCAGTACTTC.

The rearrangement links TRBV27 to TRBJ2-2, with D possibly being TRBD1 (7 bases). This CDR3 comprises 15 residues. Trimming removed 4 bases from V and 7 bases from J, with 16 bases in between. Per the germline V gene, CDR1 is MNHEY and CDR2 is SMNVEV (reference sequence). The CDR3 region has the DNA TGTGCCAGCAGTTCCTCGGAGGGGGCCGGCGGGGAGCTGTTTTTT. Protein product: CASSSSEGAGGELFF.

Ten or more counts support this clonotype. The chain couples TRBV18 to TRBJ1-1, with 10 bases aligning to TRBD1. J gave up 4 bases and V 6 bases, and 5 bases lay outside the gene matches. Germline CDR1 reads KGHSH; CDR2 reads LQKENI. This CDR3 contains 14 residues. CDR3 sequence: CASSAGTGVTEAFF. The CDR3 DNA reads as TGTGCCAGCTCGGCTGGGACAGGGGTCACTGAAGCTTTCTTT.

The chain combines TRBV4-2 with TRBJ2-7, with 9 bases aligning to TRBD2. The CDR3 covers 16 residues. J gave up 2 bases and V 0 bases, and 5 bases lay outside the gene matches. Germline loops: CDR1 LGHNA, CDR2 YNFKEQ. CDR3 coding DNA: TGTGCCAGCAGCCAAGAACACCTAGCGGGAACCTACGAGCAGTACTTC. Translating it yields CASSQEHLAGTYEQYF.

This clonotype was recorded many times. The genes are TRBV12-3 or TRBV12-4 and TRBJ2-7, with TRBD2 matching 8 bases. The CDR3 length is 14 residues. The V and J ends lost 3 bases and 5 bases, in that order; junction bases with no gene match: 6. The CDR3 DNA follows: TGTGCCAGCAGTTTTGGTAGCGGGAACCACGAGCAGTACTTC. It is translated as CASSFGSGNHEQYF.

On this clonotype: This clone may be a read error of a much larger clone one base away. The chain employs TRBV28 and TRBJ2-7, with 9 bases matching TRBD2. Unmatched junction bases numbered 7, after V lost 2 bases and J lost 5 bases. This CDR3 is 15 amino acids long. Germline V gene data show CDR1 as MDHEN and CDR2 as SYDVKM. The CDR3 is CASSLVSGGFNEQYF. The DNA for the CDR3 is TGTGCCAGCAGTTTAGTTAGCGGGGGCTTCAACGAGCAGTACTTC.

This clonotype was observed many times. J is TRBJ1-2 and V is TRBV6-1; unclear D gene. CDR1 MNHNS and CDR2 SASEGT come from the germline V gene. CDR3 length equals 14 residues. V was pared by 6 bases and J by 1 base, with 12 bases between. The CDR3: CASSAWQNNYGYTF. For the CDR3, the DNA is TGTGCCAGCAGCGCCTGGCAGAATAACTATGGCTACACCTTC.

This clonotype was counted many times. V is TRBV10-2 and J is TRBJ2-5; D is uncertain. V lost 7 bases and J 4 bases, leaving 16 bases between the germline ends. There are 14 residues in the CDR3. Germline values: CDR1 WSHSY, CDR2 SAAADI. CDR3 loop: CASKLAKAIETQYF. CDR3 bases: TGCGCCAGCAAGTTAGCCAAAGCGATAGAGACCCAGTACTTC.

This clonotype was seen ten or more times. The chain combines TRBV2 with TRBJ2-3, with a tentative D call TRBD2 (5 bases). The germline V gene encodes CDR1 SNHLY and CDR2 FYNNEI. Between the trimmed V and J ends, which lost 9 bases and 0 bases, there was a span of 13 bases. The CDR3 runs to 14 residues. CDR3 sequence reads: CASKSGASTDTQYF. In nucleotides, the CDR3 is TGTGCCAGTAAGAGCGGAGCTAGCACAGATACGCAGTATTTT.

The V gene is TRBV11-2, the J gene TRBJ2-7; 8 bases align to TRBD2. With V trimmed by 5 bases and J by 3 bases, 6 bases remained unmatched. The CDR3 runs to 14 residues. Germline-derived CDR1 and CDR2 are SGHAT and FQNNGV. The CDR3: CASSASGLGYEQYF. The DNA for the CDR3 is TGTGCCAGCAGCGCGTCGGGACTAGGCTACGAGCAGTACTTC.

This clonotype was observed many times. The chain employs TRBV7-3 and TRBJ2-3, with 8 bases lining up with TRBD2. V lost 5 bases and J lost 4; bases outside the gene matches: 5. CDR1 is SGHTA and CDR2 is FQGTGA in the germline V gene. The CDR3 sequence is 14 residues long. The CDR3 is CASSPGTRPDTQYF. Written as DNA, the CDR3 is TGTGCCAGCAGCCCCGGGACTAGGCCAGATACGCAGTATTTT.

At least ten counts were recorded for this clonotype. The V call is TRBV30, the J call TRBJ2-3; 8 positions agree with TRBD1. The CDR3 contains 14 residues. Germline V gene data show CDR1 as GTSNPN and CDR2 as SVGIG (reference sequence). The junction had 5 bases not matched to a gene; V was cut back by 5 bases and J by 1 base. CDR3 sequence: CAWSGQGGTDTQYF. CDR3 bases: TGTGCCTGGTCAGGACAGGGCGGCACAGATACGCAGTATTTT.

In this sample, this clonotype turned up many times. This chain uses TRBV5-6 with TRBJ1-1; D may be TRBD1 (6 bases). The length of the CDR3 is 15 residues. Per the germline V gene, CDR1 is SGHDT and CDR2 is YYEEEE. Trimming cost V 3 bases and J 1 base, with 13 bases left between them. CDR3 sequence: CASSSRGGGNTEAFF. In DNA form, the CDR3 reads TGTGCCAGCAGCTCCAGGGGAGGGGGGAACACTGAAGCTTTCTTT.

About this clonotype itself: One junction end disagrees with the germline gene, perhaps due to a read error. The chain links TRBV14 to TRBJ2-1; D is undetermined. Germline loops: CDR1 SGHDN, CDR2 FVKESK. The CDR3 is 14 amino acids. CDR3 in DNA: TGTGCCAGCAGCCAAGTAAGCTCCCACAATGAGCAGTTCTTC. Its translation: CASSQVSSHNEQFF.

This chain joins TRBV27 and TRBJ2-3, with 7 bases fitting TRBD2. The length of the CDR3 is 15 residues. Trimming took 5 bases from V and 2 from J; bases not matched to a gene: 7. Per germline, CDR1 MNHEY and CDR2 SMNVEV (reference sequence). The CDR3, as DNA: TGTGCCAGCAGTGACTCAGCGGGACCCACAGATACGCAGTATTTT. It yields the protein CASSDSAGPTDTQYF.

In this sample, this clonotype turned up many times. The J gene is TRBJ2-1, the V gene TRBV12-3 or TRBV12-4; TRBD2 matches 7 bases. The CDR3 sequence is 16 residues long. The trim removed 3 bases at V and 0 bases at J, leaving 5 bases unmatched. The chain's CDR3 is CASSFWRGSSYNEQFF. The CDR3 DNA reads as TGTGCCAGCAGTTTCTGGCGGGGGAGCTCCTACAATGAGCAGTTCTTC.

This clonotype has at least ten counts. The CDR3 loop is CSARDPGMNTEAFF. The CDR3 DNA sequence: TGCAGTGCTAGAGATCCCGGGATGAACACTGAAGCTTTCTTT. J is TRBJ1-1 and V is TRBV20-1; D unresolved. The germline V gene has CDR1 DFQATT and CDR2 SNEGSKA (reference sequence). The CDR3 loop spans 14 amino acids. V lost 0 bases, J lost 0 bases, and 8 bases lay in between.

To note about this clonotype: Just one base apart from a much larger clone, this may be a read error. This chain links TRBV12-3 or TRBV12-4 with TRBJ2-7; the D is unclear. The CDR3 is made up of 14 amino acids. V lost 3 bases and J 2 bases, leaving 11 bases between the germline ends. The CDR3 reads CASSLVMSAYEQYF. The CDR3 DNA is TGTGCCAGCAGTTTGGTGATGTCAGCCTACGAGCAGTACTTC.

The sample holds many counts of this clonotype. The genes are TRBV12-3 or TRBV12-4 and TRBJ2-1; 11 bases agree with TRBD2. V lost 5 bases, J lost 8 bases, and 11 bases stayed unmatched. This CDR3 comprises 16 residues. DNA for the CDR3: TGTGCCAGCAGTCCGACCACTAGCGGGAGTAACTATGAGCAGTTCTTC. The encoded protein is CASSPTTSGSNYEQFF.

Here the CDR3 reads CASSPETGVGEQYF. CDR3 nucleotides: TGTGCCAGCAGCCCCGAAACAGGGGTCGGCGAGCAGTACTTC. The rearrangement uses TRBV9 and TRBJ2-7, with 7 bases lining up with TRBD1. The germline CDR1 and CDR2 sequences are SGDLS and YYNGEE. V shed 4 bases and J 6 bases; nucleotides not matched to a gene: 10. This CDR3 contains 14 residues.

This clonotype appeared a few times. The gene calls are TRBV7-8 and TRBJ2-5; 9 nucleotides line up with TRBD2. Germline V gene sequence: CDR1 SGHVS, CDR2 FQNEAQ. The CDR3 spans 15 residues. The V and J ends lost 0 bases and 12 bases, in that order; junction bases with no gene match: 11. The CDR3 sequence is CASSLAPSGNFGEYF. In nucleotides, the CDR3 is TGTGCCAGCAGCTTAGCGCCTAGCGGGAATTTCGGGGAGTACTTC.

This clonotype came up many times. The CDR3 region is CASSLVASGSLYNEQFF. For the CDR3, the DNA is TGCGCCAGCAGCTTGGTGGCTAGCGGGAGTCTGTACAATGAGCAGTTCTTC. The rearrangement joins TRBV5-1 to TRBJ2-1, with 10 bases identical to TRBD2. CDR1 and CDR2 from the germline V gene are SGHRS and YFSETQ. The CDR3 is 17 residues long. After removal of 0 bases from V and 4 bases from J, the junction contained 7 bases not matched to a gene.